This T cell receptor (beta chain) was identified in a study of T cells after yellow fever vaccination. Broader study findings: A weaker secondary response peaked on day 5, the primary on day 15.

MiXCR was run by TCRdb on the 5' RACE reads, yielding one entry per CDR3 protein. The table includes around 360,000 distinct CDR3 sequences, 11% detected once. This CDR3 is built from 15 residues. V lost 4 bases and J lost 4, with 16 bases in between. The V gene's germline CDR1 is MNHEY and CDR2 SVGAGI. Of note for this clonotype: Its antigen is currently unknown.

The chain is built from TRBV6-5 and TRBJ1-1; D ambiguous. The material was PBMCs, obtained on the day of the first yellow fever vaccination. The receptor was derived from a man between 18 and 29 years old who received the YFV17D yellow fever vaccine. The CDR3 DNA reads as TGTGCCAGCAGTTCCCTACCTTTTAGAGGCACTGAAGCTTTCTTT. Encoded protein: CASSSLPFRGTEAFF.